This record covers a single TCR beta chain. Antigen unknown. Researchers ran the PCR with 60 Vbeta and 13 Jbeta primers. The method was immunoSEQ multiplex PCR; TCRdb's version includes in-frame clones alone and lacks a portion of them. In the table there are 200,000 to 250,000 clones, around four fifths of which are singletons. The sample comes from a study of cytomegalovirus exposure and HLA in healthy donors. Study overall: Prior work identified 95 million to 120 million unique TCR beta sequences in roughly 180 million T cells. Out of fewer than 400 genotyped donors, approximately 84% belonged to the Caucasian-associated ancestry cluster.

Study conclusions and caveats: For cytomegalovirus status, the classifier reportedly gave diagnoses with high specificity and sensitivity.

The CDR3 contains 13 residues. Trimming pared 3 bases from V and 3 bases from J, leaving 9 bases between. CDR1 is SGHDN and CDR2 is FVKESK in the germline V gene. The TCR sequence derives from a woman in her forties or fifties in good health and CMV-seropositive. J is TRBJ2-7 and V is TRBV14, with a weak D call TRBD2 (6 bases). The specimen sequenced was PBMCs. This chain's CDR3 is CASSQTRIYEQYF. Here the CDR3 DNA reads TGTGCCAGCAGCCAGACTAGGATCTACGAGCAGTACTTC.